Each of the 32 T cell receptor beta chains below was sequenced from the same sample in a study of blood T cell repertoires in COVID-19 (dated by TCRdb to 2019 to 2021). The protocol used for the library was the immunoSEQ multiplex PCR assay. Sourced from immuneACCESS, this table was stored by TCRdb with only in-frame sequences that have V and J called. A share of the clones is absent; for the studies checked, an unresolved V gene accounts for under half, and the remainder has no known explanation. The sample includes some 180,000 clones, with 88% observed a single time. Under 6.5% of the sample rests with the top ten. The specimen was peripheral blood. Every receptor here comes from a man aged 40-49 years with active or convalescent COVID-19.

The V and J genes are TRBV29-1 and TRBJ1-5; 7 bases map to TRBD1. Germline assignment: CDR1 SQVTM and CDR2 ANQGSEA. This CDR3 is 12 amino acids long. J gave up 4 bases and V 6 bases, and 3 bases lay outside the gene matches. DNA for the CDR3: TGCAGCGTAGGGACAGTAAATCAGCCCCAGCATTTT. Its protein product is CSVGTVNQPQHF.

The J gene is TRBJ1-1, the V gene TRBV6-5; TRBD1 is a possible D gene (5 bases). This CDR3 region has 15 residues. Germline loops: CDR1 MNHEY, CDR2 SVGAGI. Trimming pared 0 bases from V and 6 bases from J, leaving 14 bases between. CDR3 nucleotides: TGTGCCAGCAGTTACTCGGGGAGGGGCGGCCCTGAAGCTTTCTTT. Translated, it gives CASSYSGRGGPEAFF.

The chain links TRBV3-1 (or the pseudogene TRBV3-2) to TRBJ2-7; the match to TRBD1 covers 7 bases. In germline, CDR1 is LGHDT, CDR2 YNNKEL (reference sequence). The CDR3 runs 15 residues. The ends lost 6 bases at V and 2 bases at J; junction bases unmatched: 10. CDR3 amino acids: CASSLADRVTYEQYF. The DNA for the CDR3 is TGTGCCAGCAGTCTGGCCGACAGGGTCACCTACGAGCAGTACTTC.

The chain couples TRBV9 to TRBJ1-1; D call uncertain. Per the germline V gene, CDR1 is SGDLS and CDR2 is YYNGEE. V was clipped by 0 bases and J by 0 bases, with 9 bases between them. The CDR3 loop spans 15 amino acids. The CDR3 reads CASSVVSGMNTEAFF. The CDR3 coding sequence is TGTGCCAGCAGCGTAGTGTCGGGAATGAACACTGAAGCTTTCTTT.

This chain uses TRBV30 with TRBJ1-1; D perhaps matches TRBD1 (5 bases). Trimming cost V 2 bases and J 10 bases, with 20 bases left between them. This CDR3 region has 14 residues. Germline loops: CDR1 GTSNPN, CDR2 SVGIG (reference sequence). This chain's CDR3 is CAWSNRIVHIVAFF. The DNA for the CDR3 is TGTGCCTGGAGTAACAGGATCGTCCATATAGTAGCTTTCTTT.

This clone was detected once. The chain uses TRBV2 and TRBJ2-2; 10 bases align to TRBD1. Germline CDR1 is SNHLY and CDR2 is FYNNEI. V dropped 0 bases and J dropped 5; count of bases not matched to a gene: 6. The length of the CDR3 is 17 residues. The DNA of the CDR3 is TGTGCCAGCAGTGAAGCTTATGGACAGGGGGTGACCGGGGAGCTGTTTTTT. As protein: CASSEAYGQGVTGELFF.

This clone has only one observation. V gene TRBV12-5 combines with J gene TRBJ2-7, with TRBD1 matching 10 bases. Trimming took 0 bases from V and 5 from J; bases not matched to a gene: 7. Germline V gene data show CDR1 as LGHNT and CDR2 as FRNRAP. CDR3 size: 16 residues. The CDR3 loop is CASGLVWTGGIDEQYF. The CDR3 nucleotides read TGTGCTAGTGGTTTGGTATGGACAGGGGGAATTGACGAGCAGTACTTC.

The chain has TRBV28 and TRBJ2-5; D possibly corresponds to TRBD1 (5 bases). Germline lookup yields CDR1 MDHEN and CDR2 SYDVKM. V lost 5 bases, J lost 5 bases, and 12 bases lay in between. The CDR3 is 13 residues long. The CDR3 coding sequence is TGTGCCAGCAGTATTCAGGGTGGGGAGACCCAGTACTTC. Its protein product is CASSIQGGETQYF.

This sequence joins TRBV5-1 and TRBJ1-6; 7 nucleotides agree with TRBD1. V dropped 2 bases and J dropped 4; count of bases not matched to a gene: 3. The CDR3 runs 15 residues. CDR1 SGHRS and CDR2 YFSETQ come from the germline V gene. CDR3 nucleotides: TGCGCCAGCAGCTTAGGACAGGCGTATAATTCACCCCTCCACTTT. Protein sequence: CASSLGQAYNSPLHF.

The chain carries TRBV25-1 and TRBJ1-5; tentative D call: TRBD1 (5 bases). With 4 bases removed from V and 5 bases from J, the gap between germline ends came to 9 bases. Germline CDR1 MGHDK, CDR2 SYGVNS. The length of the CDR3 is 13 residues. CDR3 DNA: TGTGCCAGCAGTGGTCAGGGTGATCAGCCCCAGCATTTT. Protein product: CASSGQGDQPQHF.

V usage is TRBV6-6 and J usage is TRBJ1-1, with 7 bases matching TRBD1. The CDR3 contains 14 residues. J was trimmed by 2 bases and V by 8 bases; bases with no gene match: 8. Per the germline V gene, CDR1 is MNHNY and CDR2 is SVGAGI (reference sequence). CDR3 DNA: TGTGCCAGCCTGGAGGGGGCCCTAAACACTGAAGCTTTCTTT. It yields the protein CASLEGALNTEAFF.

The gene calls are TRBV28 and TRBJ2-7; the D gene is possibly TRBD1 (5 bases). Trimming pared 4 bases from V and 4 bases from J, leaving 8 bases between. Germline V gene sequence: CDR1 MDHEN, CDR2 SYDVKM. The CDR3 sequence is 12 residues long. The CDR3 is CASSSRVYEQYF. The CDR3 nucleotides read TGTGCCAGCAGTTCCAGGGTTTACGAGCAGTACTTC. The full variable domain, rest sourced from reference TRBV28 and TRBJ2-7, is DVKVTQSSRYLVKRTGEKVFLECVQDMDHENMFWYRQDPGLGLRLIYFSYDVKMKEKGDIPEGYSVSREKKERFSLILESASTNQTSMYLCASSSRVYEQYFGPGTRLTVT.

The DNA for the CDR3 is TGTGCCGCGGAGGGGACCAACACAGATACGCAGTATTTT. It codes for CAAEGTNTDTQYF. This chain uses TRBV7-9 with TRBJ2-3; D may be TRBD2 (6 bases). The germline V gene encodes CDR1 SEHNR and CDR2 FQNEAQ (reference sequence). Trimming stripped 11 bases from V and 2 bases from J, with 14 bases between. This CDR3 is 13 amino acids long.

V is TRBV7-2 and J is TRBJ2-2; 10 nucleotides match TRBD1. Germline trimming cut 1 base from V and 7 bases from J; bases unmatched to any gene: 6. From germline, CDR1 is SGHTA and CDR2 FQGNSA. CDR3 length: 16 amino acids. In DNA form, the CDR3 reads TGTGCCAGCAGCTTAGTTGGGACAGGGGCTGGCGGGGAGCTGTTTTTT. Protein sequence: CASSLVGTGAGGELFF.

In its sample, this clone was seen once. At one boundary the junction diverges from the germline segment, which might be a read error. This rearrangement joins TRBV7-2 to TRBJ1-6; D possibly corresponds to TRBD1 (6 bases). Looked up from germline, CDR1 is SGHTA and CDR2 is FQGNSA. The CDR3 loop spans 17 amino acids. CDR3 residues: CASSLADRWDYKSPLHF. The CDR3 region has the DNA TGTGCCAGCAGCTTAGCCGACAGGTGGGATTATAAGTCACCCCTCCACTTT. Full variable domain (outside the CDR3, taken from reference TRBV7-2 and TRBJ1-6): GAGVSQSPSNKVTEKGKDVELRCDPISGHTALYWYRQSLGQGLEFLIYFQGNSAPDKSGLPSDRFSAERTGGSVSTLTIQRTQQEDSAVYLCASSLADRWDYKSPLHFGNGTRLTVT.

V gene TRBV27 combines with J gene TRBJ1-2; no definite D call. Per germline, CDR1 MNHEY and CDR2 SMNVEV (reference sequence). This CDR3 has 15 residues. V dropped 5 bases and J dropped 0 bases, with 13 bases sitting between them. The DNA for the CDR3 is TGTGCCAGCAGTATCCGGGGTACCGCTAACTATGGCTACACCTTC. It is translated as CASSIRGTANYGYTF.

V usage is TRBV3-1 (or the pseudogene TRBV3-2) and J usage is TRBJ1-1, with D unclear. Germline values: CDR1 LGHDT, CDR2 YNNKEL (reference sequence). This CDR3 spans 13 amino acids. V shed 4 bases and J shed 0 bases, with 6 bases lying between them. The CDR3: CASSPLMNTEAFF. The DNA of the CDR3 is TGTGCCAGCAGCCCACTCATGAACACTGAAGCTTTCTTT.

The gene calls are TRBV7-8 and TRBJ2-2; 7 nucleotides agree with TRBD1. The junction had 5 bases not matched to a gene; V was cut back by 3 bases and J by 1 base. CDR1 SGHVS and CDR2 FQNEAQ come from the germline V gene. The length of the CDR3 is 16 residues. The CDR3 here is CASSFGTAQNTGELFF. The DNA of the CDR3 is TGTGCCAGCAGCTTCGGGACAGCTCAGAACACCGGGGAGCTGTTTTTT.

The rearrangement uses TRBV7-2 and TRBJ2-5; 7 bases map to TRBD1. The CDR3 totals 16 residues. V shed 4 bases, J shed 4 bases, and the junction held 12 bases outside the gene matches. Per the germline V gene, CDR1 is SGHTA and CDR2 is FQGNSA. The CDR3 DNA reads as TGTGCCAGCAGCTCAGGACAGGCACCCACGCTAGAGACCCAGTACTTC. The encoded protein is CASSSGQAPTLETQYF.

The genes are TRBV2 and TRBJ1-1; the D gene is possibly TRBD1 (5 bases). V was clipped by 10 bases and J by 3 bases, with 15 bases between them. Germline V gene data show CDR1 as SNHLY and CDR2 as FYNNEI. The CDR3 sequence is 13 residues long. In nucleotides, the CDR3 is TGTGCCACCTGGGGGGGAAGGGACACTGAAGCTTTCTTT. Encoded protein: CATWGGRDTEAFF.

The V call is TRBV5-4, the J call TRBJ2-1; tentatively, D is TRBD2 (6 bases). The germline V gene has CDR1 SGHNT and CDR2 YYREEE (reference sequence). Trimming removed 4 bases at V and 10 bases at J, with 12 bases between. There are 12 residues in the CDR3. In nucleotides, the CDR3 is TGTGCCAGCAGCATAGGGGCGGGAGAGCAGTTCTTC. Translating gives CASSIGAGEQFF.

DNA of the CDR3: TGCGCCAGCAGCTTGGCGACAGGATTATACACTGAAGCTTTCTTT. It specifies CASSLATGLYTEAFF. This chain joins TRBV5-1 and TRBJ1-1; D might be TRBD1 (6 bases). Trimming shortened V by 0 bases and J by 3 bases, and 12 bases separated the two germline ends. The CDR3 has 15 amino acids. In germline, CDR1 is SGHRS, CDR2 YFSETQ.

J is TRBJ1-1 and V is TRBV9; D gene unclear. This CDR3 region has 13 residues. Germline assignment: CDR1 SGDLS and CDR2 YYNGEE. Trimming left V 3 bases short and J 0 bases short, with 6 bases between. The chain's CDR3 is CASSGGLNTEAFF. The CDR3, as DNA: TGTGCCAGCAGCGGCGGATTGAACACTGAAGCTTTCTTT.

V and J are TRBV27 and TRBJ2-1; 8 bases line up with TRBD2. V shed 0 bases, J shed 5 bases, and the junction held 6 bases outside the gene matches. The CDR3 extends over 16 amino acids. CDR1 MNHEY and CDR2 SMNVEV come from the germline V gene (reference sequence). CDR3 amino acids: CASSLSRLLADNEQFF. For the CDR3, the DNA is TGTGCCAGCAGTTTATCACGCTTACTAGCGGACAATGAGCAGTTCTTC.

The gene calls are TRBV5-6 and TRBJ1-1; D perhaps matches TRBD1 (5 bases). Trimming removed 4 bases at V and 3 bases at J, with 19 bases between. The CDR3 loop spans 16 amino acids. Germline assignment: CDR1 SGHDT and CDR2 YYEEEE. The CDR3 protein is CASSPRGGTGDTEAFF. The CDR3 nucleotides read TGTGCCAGCAGCCCACGGGGGGGGACCGGGGACACTGAAGCTTTCTTT.

V and J are TRBV4-2 and TRBJ2-6; D may be TRBD2 (6 bases). In germline, CDR1 is LGHNA, CDR2 YNFKEQ. The CDR3 runs to 17 residues. Trimming took 1 base from V and 0 from J, leaving 10 bases between them. The CDR3 DNA sequence: TGTGCCAGCAGCCAAGCTTCTAGCGCCTCTGGGGCCAACGTCCTGACTTTC. It translates to CASSQASSASGANVLTF.

V is TRBV5-4 and J is TRBJ2-7, with TRBD2 matching over 10 bases. J gave up 2 bases and V 1 base, and 3 bases lay outside the gene matches. The V gene's germline CDR1 is SGHNT and CDR2 YYREEE (reference sequence). The CDR3 spans 15 residues. CDR3 bases: TGTGCCAGCAGCTTGAGACTAGCGGGTGCCTACGAGCAGTACTTC. This gives the protein CASSLRLAGAYEQYF.

This chain's CDR3 is CASSAGGYEQYF. The CDR3 DNA follows: TGTGCCAGCAGTGCCGGGGGGTACGAGCAGTACTTC. The chain employs TRBV7-9 and TRBJ2-7; 7 positions agree with TRBD2. This CDR3 has 12 amino acids. The V gene end was trimmed by 6 bases and the J gene end by 4 bases; junction bases not matched to a gene: 3. The germline V gene has CDR1 SEHNR and CDR2 FQNEAQ (reference sequence).

The V and J genes are TRBV3-1 (or the pseudogene TRBV3-2) and TRBJ2-7; TRBD2 agrees at 10 bases. Germline CDR1 reads LGHDT; CDR2 reads YNNKEL (reference sequence). The CDR3 runs 17 residues. Germline trimming cut 0 bases from V and 5 bases from J; bases unmatched to any gene: 10. The CDR3 region is CASSQDPSSGRTHEQYF. CDR3 nucleotide sequence: TGTGCCAGCAGCCAAGATCCGTCTAGCGGGAGAACCCACGAGCAGTACTTC.

The chain uses TRBV19 and TRBJ2-1, with 10 bases matching TRBD2. The CDR3 contains 15 residues. V trimming: 1 base; J trimming: 8 bases; junction bases outside the gene matches: 5. Germline CDR1 and CDR2: LNHDA and SQIVND (reference sequence). This CDR3 reads CASSIGTSGNYEQFF. DNA for the CDR3: TGTGCCAGTAGTATAGGTACTAGCGGGAACTATGAGCAGTTCTTC.

In this sample, this clone turned up once. V usage is TRBV19 and J usage is TRBJ1-5; D is uncertain. The germline V and J ends were trimmed by 5 bases and 2 bases, with 19 bases remaining between them. The CDR3 covers 17 residues. Germline-derived CDR1 and CDR2 are LNHDA and SQIVND (reference sequence). The CDR3, as DNA: TGTGCCAGTAGTGCCGGAGGACGGACTGCCGGCAATCAGCCCCAGCATTTT. Its translation: CASSAGGRTAGNQPQHF.

The chain is built from TRBV5-1 and TRBJ2-3; tentative D call: TRBD1 (5 bases). V was pared by 4 bases and J by 1 base, with 16 bases between. CDR3 length: 16 amino acids. Germline V gene data show CDR1 as SGHRS and CDR2 as YFSETQ. CDR3 bases: TGCGCCAGCAGCCCAACGATGGGGCCTCGCACAGATACGCAGTATTTT. Protein: CASSPTMGPRTDTQYF.